This T cell receptor (beta chain) was identified in a study of cytomegalovirus exposure and HLA in healthy donors. Study summary: T cells numbering about 200 million yielded 90 million to 140 million unique TCR beta sequences in an earlier analysis.

The study ran its PCR with 60 Vbeta and 13 Jbeta primers. Using immunoSEQ multiplex PCR, the repertoire was profiled, and TCRdb retains in-frame clones only, with some absent. Of 150,000 to 200,000 clones in the sample, around 73% are singletons; the top ten hold 1.4%. V dropped 4 bases and J dropped 4; count of bases not matched to a gene: 8. This CDR3 is 15 amino acids long. Per germline, CDR1 MNHEY and CDR2 SVGAGI. This clonotype originated in a male donor in good health and CMV-seronegative. Sequencing was carried out using PBMCs. The chain is built from TRBV6-5 and TRBJ2-7; 9 nucleotides match TRBD2. CDR3 residues: CASSSFSGREYEQYF. CDR3 DNA sequence: TGTGCCAGCAGTTCCTTTAGCGGGAGAGAATACGAGCAGTACTTC.